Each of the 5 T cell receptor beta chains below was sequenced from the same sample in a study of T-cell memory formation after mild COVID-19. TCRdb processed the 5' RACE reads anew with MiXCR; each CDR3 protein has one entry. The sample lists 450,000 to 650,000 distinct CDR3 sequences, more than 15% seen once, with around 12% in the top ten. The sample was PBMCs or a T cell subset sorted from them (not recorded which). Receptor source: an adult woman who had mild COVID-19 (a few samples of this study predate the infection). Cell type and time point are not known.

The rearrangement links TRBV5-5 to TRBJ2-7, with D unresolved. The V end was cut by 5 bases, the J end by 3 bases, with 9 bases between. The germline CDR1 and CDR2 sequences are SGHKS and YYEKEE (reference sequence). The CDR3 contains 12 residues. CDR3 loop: CASSGYNYEQYF. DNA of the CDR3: TGTGCCAGCAGTGGATACAACTACGAGCAGTACTTC.

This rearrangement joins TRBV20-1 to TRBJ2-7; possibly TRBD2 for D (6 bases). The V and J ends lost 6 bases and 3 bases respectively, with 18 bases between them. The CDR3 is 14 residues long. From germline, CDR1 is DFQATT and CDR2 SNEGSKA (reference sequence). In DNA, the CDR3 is TGCAGTGCCGCAGATTGGGACTTAAACTACGAGCAGTACTTC. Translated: CSAADWDLNYEQYF.

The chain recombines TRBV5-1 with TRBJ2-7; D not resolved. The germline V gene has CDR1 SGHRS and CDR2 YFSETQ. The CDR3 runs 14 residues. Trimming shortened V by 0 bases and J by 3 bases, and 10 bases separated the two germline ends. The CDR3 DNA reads TGCGCCAGCAGCTTGGAAGGGTTTTACTACGAGCAGTACTTC. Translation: CASSLEGFYYEQYF.

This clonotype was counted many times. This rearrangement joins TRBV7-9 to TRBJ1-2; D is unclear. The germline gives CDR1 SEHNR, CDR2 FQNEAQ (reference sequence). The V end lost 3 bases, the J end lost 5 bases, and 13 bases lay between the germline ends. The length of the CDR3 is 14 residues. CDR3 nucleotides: TGTGCCAGCAGCTTTAGGGATCCTGCGTATGGCTACACCTTC. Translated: CASSFRDPAYGYTF.

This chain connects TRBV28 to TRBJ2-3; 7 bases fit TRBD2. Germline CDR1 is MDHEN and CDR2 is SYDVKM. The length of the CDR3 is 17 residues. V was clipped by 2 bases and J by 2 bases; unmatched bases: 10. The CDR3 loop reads CASSLPDIRGDTDTQYF. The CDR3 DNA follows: TGTGCCAGCAGTTTACCCGACATCCGGGGGGACACAGATACGCAGTATTTT.